This T cell receptor (beta chain) stems from a study of early T cells in non-severe SARS-CoV-2 infection. Overall study: Investigators sequenced bulk RNA drawn from unsorted whole blood, and chains remained unpaired. Whole-study findings and limits: Using VDJdb, the matching emphasized anti-spike CD8 responses while missing private and CD4 specificities.

This clonotype was seen ten or more times. Its target is unknown. Individual cDNA molecules received unique molecular identifiers. TCRdb used MiXCR to reprocess the 5' RACE reads, holding one entry per CDR3 protein. The profile shows about 97,000 distinct CDR3 sequences, around 10% of them singletons. The germline gives CDR1 LNHDA, CDR2 SQIVND (reference sequence). V was pared by 5 bases and J by 4 bases, with 9 bases of the junction left unmatched. This CDR3 contains 16 residues. This specimen was whole blood, taken at baseline. The chain links TRBV19 to TRBJ2-3, with 10 bases fitting TRBD2. The sequence derives from an adult who was a healthcare worker with PCR-confirmed SARS-CoV-2 infection or an uninfected control (not recorded which). The CDR3, as DNA: TGTGCCAGTAGTCCTAACCTAGCGGGAGCTGCAGATACGCAGTATTTT. It encodes CASSPNLAGAADTQYF.